This TCR beta chain was retrieved from a study of identical twins (dated by TCRdb to 2016 to 2017). Broadly, across the study: To test whether fetal clonotypes persist, the study used deep sequencing on TCR alpha and beta repertoires from monozygotic twins, unrelated adults of various ages, and cord blood. Replicate twin experiments were performed at different times using different library preparation protocols to rule out contamination.

This clonotype was seen only a few times. There is no known antigen for this receptor. There are no base qualities to consult, and no much larger clone falls within one base. Every donor was a healthy Caucasian. Miltenyi CD45RO+ enrichment and human naive T-cell isolation kits were used to isolate memory (CD45RO+) and naive T cells from PBMC. Libraries came from 5' RACE. The sequencing machine was an Illumina HiSeq 2000. A universal primer binding site was added through template switching, and the final cDNA carried a unique molecular identifier so that TCR cDNA molecules could be counted accurately. First-strand cDNA for TCR alpha and beta chains was synthesized from specific primers in the conserved constant-segment region. To control for contamination, each cDNA library was double barcoded with a SMART-Mk sample barcode plus Illumina barcodes. TruSeq adapter sequences along with Illumina sample barcodes were introduced in two successive PCR steps. The Illumina HiSeq platform was used with custom primers to sequence TCR alpha and beta cDNA libraries. The original pipeline was this. Unique molecular identifiers were extracted from raw reads with MiGEC, and CDR3 positions were determined with MiXCR. Recombination models were inferred per individual with the repgenHMM and IGoR tools using an EM algorithm. Shared clonotypes were analyzed with the tcR package in R, and sharing was normalized by the product of cloneset sizes. To study raw recombination without the effects of thymic and clonal selection, out-of-frame nonproductive sequences were analyzed. TCRdb ran its own pipeline on the public reads, namely fastp trimming at Q25 and MiXCR clone calling, and kept in-frame beta chains. Merged by CDR3 protein, the rows form single entries marked with the most common genes and DNA. The V and J calls were determined by TCRdb, not by the authors. In this sample the table shows about 220,000 distinct CDR3 sequences, around 9.6% of which occur a single time. Of the sample, approximately 5.1% is held by the ten largest clones.

What the study reported, not specific to this receptor: Recombination models systematically underestimated out-of-frame TCR alpha sharing in monozygotic twins but agreed with sharing between unrelated individuals. Abundant cord blood beta clonotypes had fewer insertions, young adult naive repertoires showed a similar but weaker trend, and memory repertoires showed no such trend. Excess twin sharing in beta out-of-frame sequences was weaker because fewer shared sequences lowered the signal-to-noise ratio. Compared with coincidental sharing between unrelated individuals, out-of-frame TCR alpha sequences shared between twins had an excess of sequences with low generation probability. Invariant T cells such as MAIT and iNKT could partly confound zero-insertion analyses, although diverse VJ usage argued against such confounding for most clonotypes. Because the same donors could not be followed over many years, conclusions were based on cross-sectional statistical analysis.

The CDR3 sequence holds 14 residues, the cysteine and phenylalanine included. CDR3 DNA is the only sequence kept; it has 42 bases, read in frame from the first base. Per the germline V gene, SGHDN is the CDR1 and FVKESK is the CDR2. Trimming leaves V shorter by 3 bases and J shorter by 4 bases, with the junction holding 4 bases beyond the gene matches. The sequence derives from a woman aged 18-35 years in good health. Sequencing used memory (CD45RO+) T cells sorted from blood. In light of the paper, this sample's cell subset or site label describes: CD45RO+ enriched T cells. The rearrangement combines TRBV14 with TRBJ1-1; 8 junctional bases match TRBD1. The bases are TGTGCCAGCAGCCAGAGGACAGGGACCACTGAAGCTTTCTTT. The translation is CASSQRTGTTEAFF.